This T cell receptor (beta chain) was obtained from a study of spatial heterogeneity in lung cancer. TCRdb re-analysed the 5' RACE reads in MiXCR, keeping a single row per CDR3 protein. Of roughly 100,000 distinct CDR3 sequences listed, approximately 8.9% are singletons. Time point reported: sample taken at primary tumor resection. Whole RNA from tumor, nontumor lung or frozen PBMC was sequenced unsorted. CDR3 length: 12 amino acids. V lost 7 bases and J lost 8, with 14 bases in between. Germline loops: CDR1 SQVTM, CDR2 ANQGSEA. This clonotype was counted a few times. This receptor was taken from a male donor with early-stage non-small cell lung cancer. The chain has TRBV29-1 and TRBJ1-4; D is unclear. The sequencing here drew on PBMCs, taken at surgery. CDR3 bases: TGCAGCGGAGCAGGCCCGGAGGAAAAACTGTTTTTT. It yields the protein CSGAGPEEKLFF.